The 12 T cell receptor beta chains below come from one sample, sequenced in a study of shared clonotypes between healthy human individuals. Method: immunoSEQ multiplex PCR; TCRdb's copy keeps in-frame clones and lacks some. In the table there are some 1,100,000 clones, about 80% of which are singletons. The sequencing sample was made of memory CD4+ T cells from PBMCs. Specified subset: CD45RA-negative fraction. The receptors stem from a man between 18 and 29 years old in good health. Some clones in this sample may be carry-over from other donors' samples.

This clone was counted only a few times. The V and J genes are TRBV25-1 and TRBJ1-3; D is unclear. Looked up from germline, CDR1 is MGHDK and CDR2 is SYGVNS. The CDR3 is 14 amino acids. Deletions cut 6 bases from V and 0 bases from J, with 9 bases between. The CDR3 nucleotides read TGTGCCAGCAGCCGGGGAGGCTCTGGAAACACCATATATTTT. Encoded protein: CASSRGGSGNTIYF.

Written as DNA, the CDR3 is TGTGCCAGCAGCTTAGGGGACACGGAGTTCTTC. It is translated as CASSLGDTEFF. The rearrangement uses TRBV7-9 and TRBJ2-1, with D possibly being TRBD1 (6 bases). Trimming pared 1 base from V and 14 bases from J, leaving 9 bases between. This CDR3 region has 11 residues. Germline loops: CDR1 SEHNR, CDR2 FQNEAQ (reference sequence).

This clone was detected only a few times. The V call is TRBV11-2, the J call TRBJ2-7; 8 bases match TRBD1. Germline loops: CDR1 SGHAT, CDR2 FQNNGV. The CDR3 totals 15 residues. Trimming removed 3 bases from V and 7 bases from J; junction bases left unmatched: 11. This chain's CDR3 is CASSFGQGASGEQYF. The CDR3 DNA sequence: TGTGCCAGCAGCTTTGGGCAGGGGGCGTCTGGTGAGCAGTACTTC.

The V call is TRBV7-9, the J call TRBJ2-3; 8 positions agree with TRBD1. The germline V gene encodes CDR1 SEHNR and CDR2 FQNEAQ (reference sequence). The CDR3 extends over 15 amino acids. J was trimmed by 2 bases and V by 5 bases; bases with no gene match: 6. CDR3: CASSRGQGATDTQYF. The CDR3, as DNA: TGTGCCAGCAGCCGCGGACAGGGTGCCACAGATACGCAGTATTTT.

In its sample, this clone was seen once. The chain links TRBV7-2 to TRBJ2-7; tentative D call: TRBD1 (5 bases). Germline assignment: CDR1 SGHTA and CDR2 FQGNSA. The CDR3 runs 15 residues. V gave up 4 bases and J gave up 3 bases, with 16 bases separating them. The CDR3 nucleotides read TGTGCCAGCAGCTCCGGACCTGGGGCCTACTACGAGCAGTACTTC. Its protein is CASSSGPGAYYEQYF.

This clone turned up a few times. The CDR3 loop is CASSKDGFSYEQYF. CDR3 nucleotides: TGTGCCTCCTCGAAGGACGGATTCTCCTACGAGCAGTACTTC. The V call is TRBV19, the J call TRBJ2-7; D gene uncertain. The CDR3 spans 14 residues. The ends were cut back, 11 bases at V and 0 bases at J, with 17 bases in the middle. Germline V gene lookup returns CDR1 LNHDA and CDR2 SQIVND (reference sequence).

This clone occurred once. The V gene is TRBV5-1, the J gene TRBJ1-5; D remains unclear. The CDR3 has 13 amino acids. From germline, CDR1 is SGHRS and CDR2 YFSETQ. V lost 1 base to trimming and J lost 5 bases, with 7 bases between them. The CDR3 here is CASSLNPDQPQHF. In DNA form, the CDR3 reads TGCGCCAGCAGCTTGAATCCCGATCAGCCCCAGCATTTT.

The chain is built from TRBV7-8 and TRBJ2-5; TRBD2 agrees at 7 bases. Germline V gives CDR1 SGHVS, CDR2 FQNEAQ. This CDR3 spans 17 amino acids. The V segment lost 5 bases and the J segment 1 base; nucleotides outside the gene matches: 13. CDR3 sequence (DNA): TGTGCCAGCAGCCCCCTCGTGGGTCGGGGGGTCCAAGAGACCCAGTACTTC. Translation gives CASSPLVGRGVQETQYF. Full variable domain (missing parts from reference TRBV7-8 and TRBJ2-5): GAGVSQSPRYKVAKRGQDVALRCDPISGHVSLFWYQQALGQGPEFLTYFQNEAQLDKSGLPSDRFFAERPEGSVSTLKIQRTQQEDSAVYLCASSPLVGRGVQETQYFGPGTRLLVL.

To note about this clone: This specimen includes other DNA sequences encoding the same CDR3. The chain links TRBV5-1 to TRBJ2-7, with 10 positions matching TRBD1. Germline CDR1 SGHRS, CDR2 YFSETQ. This CDR3 region has 15 residues. J was trimmed by 4 bases and V by 0 bases; bases with no gene match: 4. The CDR3 loop is CASSLAGTGVYEQYF. As DNA, the CDR3 is TGCGCCAGCAGCTTGGCCGGGACAGGGGTTTACGAGCAGTACTTC.

The V call is TRBV4-2, the J call TRBJ2-5; D may be TRBD1 (7 bases). V was clipped by 5 bases and J by 5 bases, with 18 bases between them. CDR1 and CDR2 from the germline V gene are LGHNA and YNFKEQ. The CDR3 covers 15 residues. CDR3 loop: CASSLEAGGFETQYF. The CDR3 bases are TGTGCCAGCAGCTTAGAAGCAGGGGGGTTCGAGACCCAGTACTTC.

The chain employs TRBV11-3 and TRBJ2-1; weak D call: TRBD1 (5 bases). Germline CDR1 SGHNT, CDR2 YENEEA. This CDR3 spans 16 amino acids. V lost 2 bases and J 4 bases, leaving 15 bases between the germline ends. CDR3: CASSLRGDTHYNEQFF. The CDR3, as DNA: TGTGCCAGCAGCTTAAGGGGCGACACTCATTACAATGAGCAGTTCTTC.

The chain carries TRBV11-2 and TRBJ2-3; no reliable D call. The CDR3 is made up of 13 amino acids. V was clipped by 2 bases and J by 6 bases, with 9 bases between them. CDR1 SGHAT and CDR2 FQNNGV come from the germline V gene. CDR3 region: CASSLTTRDTQYF. As DNA, the CDR3 is TGTGCCAGCAGCTTAACTACTCGGGATACGCAGTATTTT.